Described below is a single TCR beta chain sequence and its context. Its antigen remains unknown. These data originate in a study of cytomegalovirus exposure and HLA in healthy donors. This PCR relied on a set of 60 Vbeta primers and 13 Jbeta primers. The method was immunoSEQ multiplex PCR; TCRdb's version includes in-frame clones alone and lacks a portion of them. Found here are 77,000 or so clones, around 75% of them singletons; the top ten hold approximately 7.3%. The V gene lost 7 bases and the J gene lost 1 base, with 14 bases spanning the gap. CDR1 is SGHTS and CDR2 is YDEGEE in the germline V gene. The CDR3 consists of 14 residues. General observations from the study: There were some public TCRs occurring in many donors, but most TCR sequences were rare. Later work showed greater clonal expansion in HLA-associated TCR beta chains than in equally common others.

The chain links TRBV5-8 to TRBJ1-2; D perhaps matches TRBD1 (5 bases). The sequenced sample was PBMCs. This TCR was sampled from a woman in her forties in good health and CMV-seronegative. DNA for the CDR3: TGTGCCAGCCTCCATGGGGGGAATAACTATGGCTACACCTTC. Residues: CASLHGGNNYGYTF.